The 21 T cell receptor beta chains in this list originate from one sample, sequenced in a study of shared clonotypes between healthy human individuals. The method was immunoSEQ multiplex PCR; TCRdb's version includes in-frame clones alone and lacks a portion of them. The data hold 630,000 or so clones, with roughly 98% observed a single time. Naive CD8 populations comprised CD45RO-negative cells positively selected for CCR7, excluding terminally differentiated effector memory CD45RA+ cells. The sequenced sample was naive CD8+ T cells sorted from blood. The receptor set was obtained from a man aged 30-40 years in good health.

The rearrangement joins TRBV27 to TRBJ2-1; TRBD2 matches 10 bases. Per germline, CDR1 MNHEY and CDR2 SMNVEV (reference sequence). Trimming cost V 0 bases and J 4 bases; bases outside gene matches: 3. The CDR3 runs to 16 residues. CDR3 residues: CASSLSTSGEYNEQFF. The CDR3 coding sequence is TGTGCCAGCAGTTTATCTACTAGCGGGGAGTACAATGAGCAGTTCTTC.

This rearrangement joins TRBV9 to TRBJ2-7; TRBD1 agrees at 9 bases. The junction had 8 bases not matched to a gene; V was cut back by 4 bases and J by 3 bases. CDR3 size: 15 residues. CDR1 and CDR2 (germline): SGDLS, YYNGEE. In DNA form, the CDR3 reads TGTGCCAGCAGCCTTAGGACAGGGGCGAACTACGAGCAGTACTTC. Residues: CASSLRTGANYEQYF. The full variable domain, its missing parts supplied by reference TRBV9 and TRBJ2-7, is DSGVTQTPKHLITATGQRVTLRCSPRSGDLSVYWYQQSLDQGLQFLIQYYNGEERAKGNILERFSAQQFPDLHSELNLSSLELGDSALYFCASSLRTGANYEQYFGPGTRLTVT.

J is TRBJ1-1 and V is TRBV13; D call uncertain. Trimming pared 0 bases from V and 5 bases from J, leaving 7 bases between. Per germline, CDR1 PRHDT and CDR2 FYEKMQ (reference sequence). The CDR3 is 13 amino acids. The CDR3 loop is CASSLGEETEAFF. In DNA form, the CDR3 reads TGTGCCAGCAGCTTAGGGGAGGAGACTGAAGCTTTCTTT.

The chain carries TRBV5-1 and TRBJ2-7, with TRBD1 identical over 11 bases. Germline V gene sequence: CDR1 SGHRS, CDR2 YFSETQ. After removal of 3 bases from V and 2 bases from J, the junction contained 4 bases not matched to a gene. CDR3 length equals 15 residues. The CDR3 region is CASSSGQGEAYEQYF. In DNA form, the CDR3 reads TGCGCCAGCAGCTCGGGACAGGGGGAAGCCTACGAGCAGTACTTC.

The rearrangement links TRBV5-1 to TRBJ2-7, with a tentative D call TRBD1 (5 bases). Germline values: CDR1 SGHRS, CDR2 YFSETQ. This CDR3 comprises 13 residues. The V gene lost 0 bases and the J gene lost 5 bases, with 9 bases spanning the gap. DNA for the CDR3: TGCGCCAGCAGCTTGGGACAGAACCACGAGCAGTACTTC. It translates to CASSLGQNHEQYF.

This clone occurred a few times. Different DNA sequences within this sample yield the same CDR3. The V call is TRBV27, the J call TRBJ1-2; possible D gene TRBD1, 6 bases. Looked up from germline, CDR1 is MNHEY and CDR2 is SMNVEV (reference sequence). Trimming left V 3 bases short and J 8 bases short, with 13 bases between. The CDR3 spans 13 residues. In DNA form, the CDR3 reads TGTGCCAGCAGTTTGGGGGGGGCAGGGGGCTACACCTTC. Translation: CASSLGGAGGYTF.

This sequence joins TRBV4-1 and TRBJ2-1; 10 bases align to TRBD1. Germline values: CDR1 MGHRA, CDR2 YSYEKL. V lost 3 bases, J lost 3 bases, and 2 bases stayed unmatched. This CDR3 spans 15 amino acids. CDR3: CASSQDRGFYNEQFF. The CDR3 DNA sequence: TGCGCCAGCAGCCAGGACAGGGGGTTCTACAATGAGCAGTTCTTC.

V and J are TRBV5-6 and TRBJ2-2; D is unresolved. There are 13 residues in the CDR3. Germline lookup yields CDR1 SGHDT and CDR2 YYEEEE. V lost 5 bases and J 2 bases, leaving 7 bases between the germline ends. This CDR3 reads CASRQHNTGELFF. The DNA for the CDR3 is TGTGCCAGCAGACAGCATAACACCGGGGAGCTGTTTTTT.

Here the CDR3 reads CASSMVAGGTDTQYF. Here the CDR3 DNA reads TGTGCCAGTAGTATGGTAGCGGGGGGCACAGATACGCAGTATTTT. This chain uses TRBV19 with TRBJ2-3, with 9 bases aligning to TRBD2. CDR1 is LNHDA and CDR2 is SQIVND in the germline V gene (reference sequence). Trimming at V came to 3 bases and at J to 1 base, leaving 2 bases not matched to a gene. The CDR3 contains 15 residues.

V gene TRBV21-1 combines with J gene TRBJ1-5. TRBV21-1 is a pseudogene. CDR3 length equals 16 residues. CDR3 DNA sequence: TGTGCCAGGAAGCAACCATATGACGAGGGGAGGCAGCCCCAGCATTTT. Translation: CARKQPYDEGRQPQHF.

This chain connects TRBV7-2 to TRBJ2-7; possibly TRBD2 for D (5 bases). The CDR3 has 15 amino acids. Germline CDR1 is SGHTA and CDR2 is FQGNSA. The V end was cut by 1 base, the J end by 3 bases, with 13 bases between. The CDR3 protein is CASSLGSTTIYEQYF. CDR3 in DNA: TGTGCCAGCAGCTTAGGGTCGACTACAATCTACGAGCAGTACTTC.

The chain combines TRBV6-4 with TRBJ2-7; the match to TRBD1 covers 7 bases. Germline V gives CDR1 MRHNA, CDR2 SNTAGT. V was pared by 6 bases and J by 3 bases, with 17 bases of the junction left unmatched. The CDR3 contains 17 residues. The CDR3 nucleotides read TGTGCCAGCAGCAATCCTCCTACAGGGGACCCCATCTACGAGCAGTACTTC. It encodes CASSNPPTGDPIYEQYF.

In DNA form, the CDR3 reads TGCGCCAGCAGCCAAGCTCCTAGCGGATTCACAGATACGCAGTATTTT. It yields the protein CASSQAPSGFTDTQYF. This rearrangement joins TRBV4-1 to TRBJ2-3; 7 positions agree with TRBD2. This CDR3 is built from 16 residues. The germline V gene encodes CDR1 MGHRA and CDR2 YSYEKL. J lost 2 bases, V lost 1 base, and 6 bases had no gene match.

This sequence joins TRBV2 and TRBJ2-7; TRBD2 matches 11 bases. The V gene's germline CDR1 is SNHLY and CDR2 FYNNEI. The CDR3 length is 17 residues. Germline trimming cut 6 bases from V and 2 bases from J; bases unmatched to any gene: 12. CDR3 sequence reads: CASSEPTSTSGTYEQYF. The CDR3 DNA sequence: TGTGCCAGCAGCGAACCCACATCGACTAGCGGGACCTACGAGCAGTACTTC.

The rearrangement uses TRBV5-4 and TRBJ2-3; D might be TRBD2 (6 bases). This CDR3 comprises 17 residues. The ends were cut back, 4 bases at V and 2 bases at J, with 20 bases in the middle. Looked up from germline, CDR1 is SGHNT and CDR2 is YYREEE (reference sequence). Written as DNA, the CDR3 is TGTGCCAGCAGCCAATGGCTGGCGGGGCGGTTCACAGATACGCAGTATTTT. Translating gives CASSQWLAGRFTDTQYF. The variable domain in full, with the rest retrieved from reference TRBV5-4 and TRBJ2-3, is ETGVTQSPTHLIKTRGQQVTLRCSSQSGHNTVSWYQQALGQGPQFIFQYYREEENGRGNFPPRFSGLQFPNYSSELNVNALELDDSALYLCASSQWLAGRFTDTQYFGPGTRLTVL.

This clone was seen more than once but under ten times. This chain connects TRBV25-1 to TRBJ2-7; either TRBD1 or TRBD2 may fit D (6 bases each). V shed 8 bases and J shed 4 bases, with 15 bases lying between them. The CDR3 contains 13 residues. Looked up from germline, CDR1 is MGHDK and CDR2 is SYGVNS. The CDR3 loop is CASGGRVGYEQYF. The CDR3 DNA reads TGTGCCAGCGGGGGGCGCGTTGGGTACGAGCAGTACTTC.

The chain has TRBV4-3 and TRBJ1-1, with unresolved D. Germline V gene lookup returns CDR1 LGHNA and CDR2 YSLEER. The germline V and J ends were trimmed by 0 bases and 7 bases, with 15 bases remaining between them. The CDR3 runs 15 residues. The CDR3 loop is CASSQDETQDLEAFF. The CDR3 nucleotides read TGCGCCAGCAGCCAAGACGAGACGCAAGACCTTGAAGCTTTCTTT.

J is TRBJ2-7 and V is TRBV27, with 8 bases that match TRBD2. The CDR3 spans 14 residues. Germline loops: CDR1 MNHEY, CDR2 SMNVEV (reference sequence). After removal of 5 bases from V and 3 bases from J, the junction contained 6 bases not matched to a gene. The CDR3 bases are TGTGCCAGCAGTCTAAGCGGGAGTCGCTACGAGCAGTACTTC. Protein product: CASSLSGSRYEQYF.

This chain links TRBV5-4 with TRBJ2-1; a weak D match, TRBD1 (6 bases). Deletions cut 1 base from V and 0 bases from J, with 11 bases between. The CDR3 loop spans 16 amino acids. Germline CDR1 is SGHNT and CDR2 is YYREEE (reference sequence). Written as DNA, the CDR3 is TGTGCCAGCAGCTTGAATGACAGGCGCTCCTACAATGAGCAGTTCTTC. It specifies CASSLNDRRSYNEQFF.

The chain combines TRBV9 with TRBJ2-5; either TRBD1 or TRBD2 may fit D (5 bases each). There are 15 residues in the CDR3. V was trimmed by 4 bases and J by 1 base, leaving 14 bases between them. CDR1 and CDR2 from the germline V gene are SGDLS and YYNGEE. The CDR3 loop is CASSPDGAVQETQYF. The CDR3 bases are TGTGCCAGCAGCCCCGACGGGGCCGTCCAAGAGACCCAGTACTTC.

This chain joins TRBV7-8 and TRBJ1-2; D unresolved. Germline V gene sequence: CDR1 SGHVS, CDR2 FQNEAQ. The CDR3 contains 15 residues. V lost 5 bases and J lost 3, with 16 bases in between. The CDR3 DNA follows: TGTGCCAGCAGCCCCCTTTCGGTACAGCACTATGGCTACACCTTC. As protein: CASSPLSVQHYGYTF.